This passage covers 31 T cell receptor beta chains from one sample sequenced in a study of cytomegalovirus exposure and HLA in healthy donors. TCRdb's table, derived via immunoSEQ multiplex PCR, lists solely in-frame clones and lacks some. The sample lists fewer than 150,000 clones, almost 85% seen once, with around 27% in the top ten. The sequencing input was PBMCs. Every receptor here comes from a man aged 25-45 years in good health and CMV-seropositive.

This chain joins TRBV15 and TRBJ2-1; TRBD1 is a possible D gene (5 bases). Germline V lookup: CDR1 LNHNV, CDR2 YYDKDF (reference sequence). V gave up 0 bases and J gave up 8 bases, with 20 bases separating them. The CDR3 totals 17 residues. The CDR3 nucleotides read TGTGCCACCAGCAGAGACTCCAATTTCAGAACAGGAGATGAGCAGTTCTTC. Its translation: CATSRDSNFRTGDEQFF.

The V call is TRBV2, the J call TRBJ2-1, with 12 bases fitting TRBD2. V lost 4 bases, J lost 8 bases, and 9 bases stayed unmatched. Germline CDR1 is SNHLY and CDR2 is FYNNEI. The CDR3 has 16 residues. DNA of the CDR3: TGTGCCAGCAGTGGGGGCCTAGCGGGAGGGCTATATGAGCAGTTCTTC. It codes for CASSGGLAGGLYEQFF.

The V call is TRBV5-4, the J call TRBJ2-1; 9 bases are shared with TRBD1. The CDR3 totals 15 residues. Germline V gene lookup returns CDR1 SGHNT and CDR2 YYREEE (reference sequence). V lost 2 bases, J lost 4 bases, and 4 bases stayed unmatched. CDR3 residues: CASSFTGGFYNEQFF. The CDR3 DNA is TGTGCCAGCAGCTTTACAGGGGGCTTTTACAATGAGCAGTTCTTC.

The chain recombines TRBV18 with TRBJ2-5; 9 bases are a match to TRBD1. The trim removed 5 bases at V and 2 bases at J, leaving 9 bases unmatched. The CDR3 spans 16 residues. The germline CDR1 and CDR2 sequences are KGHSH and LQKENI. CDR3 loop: CASSLRGQGTQETQYF. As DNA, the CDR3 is TGTGCCAGCTCATTGCGTGGACAGGGGACGCAAGAGACCCAGTACTTC.

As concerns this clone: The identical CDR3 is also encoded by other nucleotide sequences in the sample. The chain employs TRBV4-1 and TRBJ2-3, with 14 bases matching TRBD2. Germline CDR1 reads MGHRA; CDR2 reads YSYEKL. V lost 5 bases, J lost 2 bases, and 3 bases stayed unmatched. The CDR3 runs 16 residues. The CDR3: CASSRTSGGTTDTQYF. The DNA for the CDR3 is TGCGCCAGCAGCAGGACTAGCGGGGGGACCACAGATACGCAGTATTTT.

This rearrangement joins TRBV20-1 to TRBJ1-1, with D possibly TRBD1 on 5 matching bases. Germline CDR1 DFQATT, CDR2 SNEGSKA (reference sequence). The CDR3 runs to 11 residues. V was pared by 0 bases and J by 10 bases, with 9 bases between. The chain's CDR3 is CSARDQGTAFF. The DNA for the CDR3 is TGCAGTGCTAGAGATCAGGGAACAGCTTTCTTT.

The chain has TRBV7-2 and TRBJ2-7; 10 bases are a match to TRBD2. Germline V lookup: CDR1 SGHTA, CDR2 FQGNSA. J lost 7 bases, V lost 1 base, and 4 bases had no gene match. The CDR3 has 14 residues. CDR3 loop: CASSLVSSGREQYF. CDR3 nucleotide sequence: TGTGCCAGCAGCTTAGTGTCTAGCGGGAGAGAGCAGTACTTC.

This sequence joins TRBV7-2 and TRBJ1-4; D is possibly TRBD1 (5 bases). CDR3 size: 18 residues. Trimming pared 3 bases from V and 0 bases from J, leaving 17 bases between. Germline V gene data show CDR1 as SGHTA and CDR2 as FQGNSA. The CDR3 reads CASSFSSSPGPTNEKLFF. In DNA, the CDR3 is TGTGCCAGCAGCTTCTCCTCGTCCCCAGGGCCAACTAATGAAAAACTGTTTTTT.

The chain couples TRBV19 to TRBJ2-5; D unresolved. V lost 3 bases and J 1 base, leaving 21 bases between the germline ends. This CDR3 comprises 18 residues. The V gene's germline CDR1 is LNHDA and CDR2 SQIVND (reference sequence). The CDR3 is CASSIRIVGRLFQETQYF. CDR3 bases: TGTGCCAGTAGTATCCGGATAGTGGGCAGGTTGTTCCAAGAGACCCAGTACTTC.

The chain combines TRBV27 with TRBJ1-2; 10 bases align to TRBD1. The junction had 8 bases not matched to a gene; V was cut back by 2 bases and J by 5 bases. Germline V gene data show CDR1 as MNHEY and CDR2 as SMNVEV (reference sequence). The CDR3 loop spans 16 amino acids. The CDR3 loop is CASSLGGQGLGYGYTF. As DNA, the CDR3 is TGTGCCAGCAGTTTAGGGGGACAGGGGTTAGGGTATGGCTACACCTTC.

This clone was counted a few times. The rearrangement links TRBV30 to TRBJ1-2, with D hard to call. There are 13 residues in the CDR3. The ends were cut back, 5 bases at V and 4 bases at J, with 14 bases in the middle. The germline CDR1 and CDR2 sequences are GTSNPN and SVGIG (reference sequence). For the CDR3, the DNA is TGTGCCTGGCGTGCGGGAGGGTTCTATGGCTACACCTTC. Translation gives CAWRAGGFYGYTF.

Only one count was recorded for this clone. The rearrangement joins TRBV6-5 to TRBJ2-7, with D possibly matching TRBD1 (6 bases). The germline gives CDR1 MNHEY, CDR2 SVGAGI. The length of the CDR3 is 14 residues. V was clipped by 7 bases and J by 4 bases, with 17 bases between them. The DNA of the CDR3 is TGTGCCAGCACCGCCGGGACATCGAAGTACGAGCAGTACTTC. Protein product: CASTAGTSKYEQYF.

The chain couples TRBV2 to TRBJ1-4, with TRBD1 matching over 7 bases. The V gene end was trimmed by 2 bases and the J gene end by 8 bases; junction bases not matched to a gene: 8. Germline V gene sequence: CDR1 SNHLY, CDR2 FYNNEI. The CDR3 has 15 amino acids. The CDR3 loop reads CASSEIRGQSEKLFF. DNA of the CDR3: TGTGCCAGCAGTGAAATAAGGGGGCAAAGCGAAAAACTGTTTTTT.

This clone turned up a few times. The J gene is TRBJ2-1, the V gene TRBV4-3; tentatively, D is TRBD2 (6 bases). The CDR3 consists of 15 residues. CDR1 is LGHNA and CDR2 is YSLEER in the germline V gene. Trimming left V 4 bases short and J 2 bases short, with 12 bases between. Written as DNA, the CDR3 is TGCGCCAGCAGCCCGGGACTGGGCACCTACAATGAGCAGTTCTTC. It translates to CASSPGLGTYNEQFF.

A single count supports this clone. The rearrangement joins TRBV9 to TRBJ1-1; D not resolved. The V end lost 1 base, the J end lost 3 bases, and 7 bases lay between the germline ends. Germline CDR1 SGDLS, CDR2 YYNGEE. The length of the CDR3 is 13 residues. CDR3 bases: TGTGCCAGCAGCGTATCCCGGGACACTGAAGCTTTCTTT. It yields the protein CASSVSRDTEAFF.

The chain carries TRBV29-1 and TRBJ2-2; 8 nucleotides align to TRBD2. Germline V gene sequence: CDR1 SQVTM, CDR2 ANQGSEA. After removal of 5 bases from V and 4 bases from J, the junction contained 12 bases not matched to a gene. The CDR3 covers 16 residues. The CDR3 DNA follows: TGCAGCGTTCCGATCTCTGGCGGGGGGATCACCGGGGAGCTGTTTTTT. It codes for CSVPISGGGITGELFF.

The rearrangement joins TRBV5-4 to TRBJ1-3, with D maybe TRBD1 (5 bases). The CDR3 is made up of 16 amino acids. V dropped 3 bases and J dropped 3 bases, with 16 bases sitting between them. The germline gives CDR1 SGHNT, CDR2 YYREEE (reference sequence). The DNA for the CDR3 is TGTGCCAGCAGCTCCCCCACCCAGGGAGGTGGAAACACCATATATTTT. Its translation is CASSSPTQGGGNTIYF.

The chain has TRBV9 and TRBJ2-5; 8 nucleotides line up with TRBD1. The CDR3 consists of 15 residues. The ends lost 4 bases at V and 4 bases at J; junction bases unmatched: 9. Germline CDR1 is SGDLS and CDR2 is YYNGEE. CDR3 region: CASSLHHGQGETQYF. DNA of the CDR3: TGTGCCAGCAGCCTCCACCACGGACAGGGAGAGACCCAGTACTTC.

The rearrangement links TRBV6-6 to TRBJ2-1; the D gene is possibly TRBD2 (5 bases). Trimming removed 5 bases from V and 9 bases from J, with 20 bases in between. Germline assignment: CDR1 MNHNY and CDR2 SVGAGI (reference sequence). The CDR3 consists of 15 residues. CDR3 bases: TGTGCCAGCAGTGCACTGGGAGCTCCTACAATTGAGCAGTTCTTC. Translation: CASSALGAPTIEQFF.

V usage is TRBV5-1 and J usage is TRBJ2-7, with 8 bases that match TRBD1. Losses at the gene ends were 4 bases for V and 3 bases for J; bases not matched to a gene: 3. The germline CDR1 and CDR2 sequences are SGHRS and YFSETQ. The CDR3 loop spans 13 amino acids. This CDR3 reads CASSRGQVYEQYF. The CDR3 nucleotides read TGCGCCAGCAGCCGGGGACAGGTCTACGAGCAGTACTTC.

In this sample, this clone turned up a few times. The CDR3 DNA sequence: TGTGCCAGCACCCTCAGGGACTTAACCTACGAGCAGTACTTC. It yields the protein CASTLRDLTYEQYF. The chain uses TRBV7-2 and TRBJ2-7, with D maybe TRBD2 (6 bases). Looked up from germline, CDR1 is SGHTA and CDR2 is FQGNSA. The CDR3 loop spans 14 amino acids. V lost 7 bases and J 2 bases, leaving 15 bases between the germline ends.

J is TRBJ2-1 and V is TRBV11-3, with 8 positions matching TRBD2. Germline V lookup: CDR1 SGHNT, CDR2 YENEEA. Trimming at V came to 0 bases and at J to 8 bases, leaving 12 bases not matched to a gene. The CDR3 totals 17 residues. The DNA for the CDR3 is TGTGCCAGCAGCTTAGATCCACCGGGAGGGCCTAGAGATGAGCAGTTCTTC. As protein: CASSLDPPGGPRDEQFF.

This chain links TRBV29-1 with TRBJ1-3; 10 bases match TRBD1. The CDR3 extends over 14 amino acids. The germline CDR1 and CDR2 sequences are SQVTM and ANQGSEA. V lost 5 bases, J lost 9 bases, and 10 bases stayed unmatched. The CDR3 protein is CSVRQGATGGTIYF. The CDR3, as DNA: TGCAGCGTTAGACAGGGGGCAACGGGGGGCACCATATATTTT.

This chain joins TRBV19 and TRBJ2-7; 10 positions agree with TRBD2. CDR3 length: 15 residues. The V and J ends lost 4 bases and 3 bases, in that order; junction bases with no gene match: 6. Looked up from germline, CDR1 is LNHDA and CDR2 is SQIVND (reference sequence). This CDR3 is CASSTRTSGLYEQYF. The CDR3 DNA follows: TGTGCCAGTAGTACCCGGACTAGCGGCCTCTACGAGCAGTACTTC.

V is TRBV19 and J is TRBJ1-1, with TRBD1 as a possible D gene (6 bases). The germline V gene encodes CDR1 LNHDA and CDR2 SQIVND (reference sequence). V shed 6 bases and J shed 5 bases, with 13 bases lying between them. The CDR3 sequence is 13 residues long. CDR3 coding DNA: TGTGCCAGTAGCATACAACAGGGTACTGAAGCTTTCTTT. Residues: CASSIQQGTEAFF.

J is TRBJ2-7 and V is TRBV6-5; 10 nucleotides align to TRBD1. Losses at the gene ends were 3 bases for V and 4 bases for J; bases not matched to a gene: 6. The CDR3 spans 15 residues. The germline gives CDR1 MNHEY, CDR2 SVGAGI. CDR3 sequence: CASSYRDRGNYEQYF. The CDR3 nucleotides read TGTGCCAGCAGTTATAGGGACAGGGGTAATTACGAGCAGTACTTC.

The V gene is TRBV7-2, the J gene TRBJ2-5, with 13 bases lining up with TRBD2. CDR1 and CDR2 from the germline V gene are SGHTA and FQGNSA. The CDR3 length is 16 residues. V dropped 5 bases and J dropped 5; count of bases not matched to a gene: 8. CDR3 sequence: CASSPRTSGGRETQYF. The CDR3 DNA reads TGTGCCAGCAGCCCCCGGACTAGCGGGGGCAGGGAGACCCAGTACTTC.

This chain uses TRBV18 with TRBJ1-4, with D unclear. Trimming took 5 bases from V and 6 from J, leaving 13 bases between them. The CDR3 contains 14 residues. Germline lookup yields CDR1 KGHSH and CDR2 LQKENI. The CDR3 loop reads CASSSVGGDEKLFF. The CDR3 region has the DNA TGTGCCAGCTCATCAGTCGGCGGAGATGAAAAACTGTTTTTT.

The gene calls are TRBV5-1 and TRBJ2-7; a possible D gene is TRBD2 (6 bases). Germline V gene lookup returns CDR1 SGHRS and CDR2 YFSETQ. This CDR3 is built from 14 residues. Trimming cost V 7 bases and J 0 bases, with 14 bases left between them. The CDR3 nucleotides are TGCGCCAGCCGGAGTGGGGGGTACTCCTACGAGCAGTACTTC. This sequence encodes CASRSGGYSYEQYF.

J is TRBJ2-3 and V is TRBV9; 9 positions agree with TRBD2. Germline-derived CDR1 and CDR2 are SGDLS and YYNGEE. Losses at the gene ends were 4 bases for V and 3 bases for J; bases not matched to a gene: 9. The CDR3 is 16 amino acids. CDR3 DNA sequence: TGTGCCAGCAGCATAGGACTAGCGCAAGGGACAGATACGCAGTATTTT. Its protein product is CASSIGLAQGTDTQYF.

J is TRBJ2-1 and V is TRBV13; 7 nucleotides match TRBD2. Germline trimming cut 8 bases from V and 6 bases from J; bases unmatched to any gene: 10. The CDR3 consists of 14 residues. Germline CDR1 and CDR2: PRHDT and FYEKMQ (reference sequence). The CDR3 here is CASGPESGINEQFF. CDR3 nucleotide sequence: TGTGCCAGCGGACCCGAAAGCGGGATCAATGAGCAGTTCTTC. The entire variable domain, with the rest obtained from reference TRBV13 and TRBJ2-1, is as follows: AAGVIQSPRHLIKEKRETATLKCYPIPRHDTVYWYQQGPGQDPQFLISFYEKMQSDKGSIPDRFSAQQFSDYHSELNMSSLELGDSALYFCASGPESGINEQFFGPGTRLTVL.